One sample yielded the 32 T cell receptor beta chains listed below, sequenced in a study of blood T cell repertoires in COVID-19. The repertoire was sequenced with immunoSEQ multiplex PCR; TCRdb's copy has only in-frame clones and lacks some. The profile shows roughly 200,000 clones, about 88% of them singletons. Sequencing input: PBMCs or T cells enriched from blood (not recorded which). Receptors originate from a woman in her twenties or thirties who had recovered from COVID-19.

CDR3 nucleotide sequence: TGTGCCAGCAGCTCCTTTGGACTAGCGGAATACAATGAGCAGTTCTTC. This codes for CASSSFGLAEYNEQFF. The chain couples TRBV7-6 to TRBJ2-1, with TRBD2 matching 10 bases. CDR3 length equals 16 residues. Germline assignment: CDR1 SGHVS and CDR2 FNYEAQ. The V and J ends lost 4 bases and 4 bases, in that order; junction bases with no gene match: 7.

The rearrangement links TRBV10-2 to TRBJ2-5; the D is unclear. V lost 8 bases, J lost 4 bases, and 23 bases lay in between. The germline V gene encodes CDR1 WSHSY and CDR2 SAAADI. The CDR3 has 16 residues. The CDR3 DNA reads as TGCGCCAGCGCGGCAGTCTTAGAGGTGAAGACAGAGACCCAGTACTTC. Translation gives CASAAVLEVKTETQYF.

The rearrangement links TRBV10-3 to TRBJ2-2, with a possible D match to TRBD2 (5 bases). V was shortened by 3 bases and J by 6 bases, with 8 bases between the two germline ends. CDR3 length: 13 amino acids. Germline CDR1 reads ENHRY; CDR2 reads SYGVKD. The CDR3 sequence: CAISDAGAGELFF. DNA for the CDR3: TGTGCCATCAGTGATGCGGGCGCCGGGGAGCTGTTTTTT.

The chain employs TRBV15 and TRBJ2-5; TRBD2 is a possible D gene (5 bases). Trimming removed 3 bases at V and 1 base at J, with 6 bases between. This CDR3 is 13 amino acids long. Germline V lookup: CDR1 LNHNV, CDR2 YYDKDF (reference sequence). The CDR3 nucleotides are TGTGCCACCAGCAGGGACTTCCAAGAGACCCAGTACTTC. This encodes CATSRDFQETQYF.

The chain employs TRBV9 and TRBJ1-6, with 10 positions matching TRBD1. The CDR3 is made up of 16 amino acids. Germline V CDR1 and CDR2: SGDLS, YYNGEE. Trimming removed 6 bases from V and 10 bases from J; junction bases left unmatched: 13. This chain's CDR3 is CASTDPGGTGESPLHF. Written as DNA, the CDR3 is TGTGCCAGCACCGATCCAGGGGGGACAGGGGAATCACCCCTCCACTTT.

This chain links TRBV5-6 with TRBJ2-5; 7 bases are shared with TRBD2. V lost 6 bases and J lost 5; bases outside the gene matches: 7. The germline CDR1 and CDR2 sequences are SGHDT and YYEEEE. The CDR3 totals 13 residues. CDR3 bases: TGTGCCAGCACCCTAGCGGATCGGGAGACCCAGTACTTC. Translation: CASTLADRETQYF.

V usage is TRBV7-2 and J usage is TRBJ1-2; 11 bases map to TRBD1. The CDR3 runs to 15 residues. CDR1 is SGHTA, CDR2 FQGNSA, per germline. The V gene end was trimmed by 5 bases and the J gene end by 6 bases; junction bases not matched to a gene: 8. In DNA form, the CDR3 reads TGTGCCAGCAGCCCCATAGGGGACAGGGGGGATGGCTACACCTTC. This codes for CASSPIGDRGDGYTF.

This chain joins TRBV5-8 and TRBJ1-2, with a tentative D call TRBD1 (6 bases). V lost 2 bases, J lost 2 bases, and 13 bases lay in between. The CDR3 is 15 amino acids. Germline assignment: CDR1 SGHTS and CDR2 YDEGEE. In DNA, the CDR3 is TGTGCCAGCAGCTTCCTTGGACAGACCAACTATGGCTACACCTTC. Its protein is CASSFLGQTNYGYTF.

The chain links TRBV5-6 to TRBJ2-1; 11 positions agree with TRBD2. V shed 10 bases and J 7 bases; nucleotides not matched to a gene: 10. CDR3 length: 14 residues. CDR1 is SGHDT, CDR2 YYEEEE, per germline. The CDR3 DNA sequence: TGTGCCTCCGAGTGGCTAGCGGGGGGAAATGAGCAGTTCTTC. Protein product: CASEWLAGGNEQFF.

CDR3: CASSQGYSETQYF. CDR3 DNA: TGTGCCAGCAGCCAGGGCTACTCGGAGACCCAGTACTTC. The V call is TRBV4-2, the J call TRBJ2-5; D not certain. CDR1 and CDR2 (germline): LGHNA, YNFKEQ. The CDR3 length is 13 residues. The V end was cut by 3 bases, the J end by 5 bases, with 10 bases between.

The CDR3 spells CASSPGSRGSFRANTGELFF. DNA for the CDR3: TGCGCCAGCAGCCCCGGCTCGCGGGGGTCCTTCCGAGCGAACACCGGGGAGCTGTTTTTT. The chain is built from TRBV5-1 and TRBJ2-2; 7 positions match TRBD2. The CDR3 sequence is 20 residues long. The germline V gene encodes CDR1 SGHRS and CDR2 YFSETQ. V trimming: 4 bases; J trimming: 0 bases; junction bases outside the gene matches: 18.

This clone was observed a few times. This chain connects TRBV5-1 to TRBJ2-1; D is possibly TRBD1 (6 bases). The germline V and J ends were trimmed by 1 base and 2 bases, with 13 bases remaining between them. Germline V lookup: CDR1 SGHRS, CDR2 YFSETQ. This CDR3 has 16 amino acids. The CDR3 DNA reads TGCGCCAGCAGCTTGATTGGACAGCCTACCTACAATGAGCAGTTCTTC. Protein product: CASSLIGQPTYNEQFF.

The V call is TRBV23-1, the J call TRBJ2-7; D perhaps matches TRBD1 (6 bases). TRBV23-1 is filed as an ORF, its function uncertain. This CDR3 has 16 amino acids. The V and J ends lost 3 bases and 2 bases respectively, with 17 bases between them. Here the CDR3 reads CASSQLQGLATYEQYF. In nucleotides, the CDR3 is TGCGCCAGCAGTCAGTTGCAGGGGCTCGCCACCTACGAGCAGTACTTC.

This chain connects TRBV4-3 to TRBJ1-1; 10 bases align to TRBD1. The CDR3 has 16 amino acids. Trimming removed 3 bases from V and 4 bases from J; junction bases left unmatched: 8. Germline lookup yields CDR1 LGHNA and CDR2 YSLEER. The CDR3 sequence is CASSHLTGGPLTEAFF. CDR3 sequence (DNA): TGCGCCAGCAGCCACCTGACAGGGGGCCCCCTCACTGAAGCTTTCTTT.

The rearrangement joins TRBV6-6 to TRBJ2-7; TRBD1 agrees at 8 bases. Germline CDR1 is MNHNY and CDR2 is SVGAGI (reference sequence). This CDR3 has 13 amino acids. J lost 3 bases, V lost 6 bases, and 4 bases had no gene match. CDR3 protein: CASRGQVDYEQYF. CDR3 coding DNA: TGTGCCAGCAGGGGACAGGTTGACTACGAGCAGTACTTC.

The chain employs TRBV4-2 and TRBJ1-6; D gene ambiguous. This CDR3 spans 16 amino acids. The germline CDR1 and CDR2 sequences are LGHNA and YNFKEQ. V lost 0 bases and J 3 bases, leaving 9 bases between the germline ends. CDR3 bases: TGTGCCAGCAGCCAAGATCGCAGTTTCTATAATTCACCCCTCCACTTT. Translated, it gives CASSQDRSFYNSPLHF.

Here the CDR3 reads CAGGETNTGELFF. CDR3 bases: TGTGCCGGGGGGGAAACGAACACCGGGGAGCTGTTTTTT. The J gene is TRBJ2-2, the V gene TRBV4-2; 7 nucleotides match TRBD2. V shed 11 bases and J 0 bases; nucleotides not matched to a gene: 3. The length of the CDR3 is 13 residues. Per the germline V gene, CDR1 is LGHNA and CDR2 is YNFKEQ.

The chain recombines TRBV20-1 with TRBJ1-1; no clear D gene. In germline, CDR1 is DFQATT, CDR2 SNEGSKA (reference sequence). Trimming removed 4 bases from V and 11 bases from J, with 14 bases in between. The CDR3 runs 11 residues. CDR3: CSAKEPARAFF. The CDR3 DNA follows: TGCAGTGCTAAGGAGCCAGCGCGGGCTTTCTTT.

The gene calls are TRBV7-3 and TRBJ1-1, with D hard to call. Trimming cost V 0 bases and J 4 bases, with 6 bases left between them. CDR1 is SGHTA, CDR2 FQGTGA, per germline. The CDR3 is made up of 13 amino acids. The CDR3 protein is CASSLTFSTEAFF. The CDR3 bases are TGTGCCAGCAGCTTAACGTTCAGCACTGAAGCTTTCTTT.

The V call is TRBV7-9, the J call TRBJ2-1; 11 positions agree with TRBD2. Germline-derived CDR1 and CDR2 are SEHNR and FQNEAQ (reference sequence). The CDR3 totals 15 residues. Losses at the gene ends were 7 bases for V and 16 bases for J; bases not matched to a gene: 18. CDR3 bases: TGTGCCAGCACCCTATACAATAGCGGGGGGGCCTCTTTCTTCTTC. It is translated as CASTLYNSGGASFFF.

The chain is built from TRBV5-8 and TRBJ2-6, with D hard to call. The CDR3 runs to 17 residues. The germline V and J ends were trimmed by 1 base and 2 bases, with 13 bases remaining between them. The germline CDR1 and CDR2 sequences are SGHTS and YDEGEE. CDR3 coding DNA: TGTGCCAGCAGCTTGATCAGAGACACGACTGGGGCCAACGTCCTGACTTTC. Protein: CASSLIRDTTGANVLTF.

This chain links TRBV19 with TRBJ1-2; 9 nucleotides line up with TRBD1. This CDR3 contains 15 residues. The germline V gene encodes CDR1 LNHDA and CDR2 SQIVND (reference sequence). Germline trimming cut 3 bases from V and 3 bases from J; bases unmatched to any gene: 5. DNA for the CDR3: TGTGCCAGTAGTATCAACAGGGGGCGCCACTATGGCTACACCTTC. Its protein product is CASSINRGRHYGYTF. Filled out from reference TRBV19 and TRBJ1-2, the complete variable domain reads DGGITQSPKYLFRKEGQNVTLSCEQNLNHDAMYWYRQDPGQGLRLIYYSQIVNDFQKGDIAEGYSVSREKKESFPLTVTSAQKNPTAFYLCASSINRGRHYGYTFGSGTRLTVV.

This sequence joins TRBV10-3 and TRBJ2-1; 7 bases map to TRBD2. The CDR3 covers 14 residues. The germline gives CDR1 ENHRY, CDR2 SYGVKD. The junction had 10 bases not matched to a gene; V was cut back by 4 bases and J by 10 bases. This CDR3 reads CAISVSAGVEEQFF. For the CDR3, the DNA is TGTGCCATCAGTGTTTCTGCGGGGGTTGAGGAGCAGTTCTTC.

The chain has TRBV7-6 and TRBJ2-2, with 7 bases identical to TRBD1. Germline CDR1 and CDR2: SGHVS and FNYEAQ. The CDR3 spans 14 residues. Trimming removed 6 bases from V and 4 bases from J; junction bases left unmatched: 5. This CDR3 reads CASSSGGGTGELFF. Written as DNA, the CDR3 is TGTGCCAGCAGTTCAGGGGGTGGCACCGGGGAGCTGTTTTTT. Together with reference TRBV7-6 and TRBJ2-2, the CDR3 gives the full variable domain: GAGVSQSPRYKVTKRGQDVALRCDPISGHVSLYWYRQALGQGPEFLTYFNYEAQQDKSGLPNDRFSAERPEGSISTLTIQRTEQRDSAMYRCASSSGGGTGELFFGEGSRLTVL.

The chain links TRBV5-1 to TRBJ1-1; maybe TRBD1 (5 bases). Looked up from germline, CDR1 is SGHRS and CDR2 is YFSETQ. The CDR3 has 14 residues. The ends were cut back, 2 bases at V and 2 bases at J, with 10 bases in the middle. The CDR3 is CASSLKGENTEAFF. In nucleotides, the CDR3 is TGCGCCAGCAGCTTAAAAGGGGAAAACACTGAAGCTTTCTTT.

The genes are TRBV15 and TRBJ2-2, with TRBD1 identical over 9 bases. The germline V gene has CDR1 LNHNV and CDR2 YYDKDF (reference sequence). V shed 0 bases, J shed 6 bases, and the junction held 2 bases outside the gene matches. This CDR3 contains 15 residues. The CDR3 DNA is TGTGCCACCAGCAGAGAACAGGGGGCTGCCGGGGAGCTGTTTTTT. Amino acid sequence: CATSREQGAAGELFF.

CDR3 DNA: TGTGCCAGCTCACCACCGTGGAATCAGGGCGGGAACGAGCAGTACTTC. It specifies CASSPPWNQGGNEQYF. This chain uses TRBV18 with TRBJ2-7; the D gene is possibly TRBD2 (6 bases). The CDR3 totals 16 residues. V lost 0 bases, J lost 5 bases, and 17 bases lay in between. Germline V gene sequence: CDR1 KGHSH, CDR2 LQKENI.

This chain joins TRBV7-9 and TRBJ2-1, with 7 bases fitting TRBD2. The junction had 6 bases not matched to a gene; V was cut back by 7 bases and J by 0 bases. The CDR3 has 15 residues. Germline loops: CDR1 SEHNR, CDR2 FQNEAQ (reference sequence). The CDR3 region is CASIRGGSSYNEQFF. The CDR3, as DNA: TGTGCCAGCATTCGCGGGGGAAGCTCCTACAATGAGCAGTTCTTC.

The rearrangement joins TRBV4-1 to TRBJ1-4; 7 bases are a match to TRBD1. This CDR3 comprises 16 residues. CDR1 is MGHRA, CDR2 YSYEKL, per germline. Trimming removed 4 bases from V and 8 bases from J; junction bases left unmatched: 13. The CDR3 DNA sequence: TGCGCCAGCAGCCCGACAGGGACGGCCAGAGGGGAAAAACTGTTTTTT. Its protein product is CASSPTGTARGEKLFF.

J is TRBJ2-1 and V is TRBV27; 8 nucleotides agree with TRBD2. J gave up 6 bases and V 2 bases, and 9 bases lay outside the gene matches. Germline assignment: CDR1 MNHEY and CDR2 SMNVEV (reference sequence). The CDR3 contains 16 residues. CDR3 region: CASSLTSGGGLNEQFF. The DNA of the CDR3 is TGTGCCAGCAGTTTAACGAGCGGGGGTGGTCTCAATGAGCAGTTCTTC.

Regarding this clone: The junction does not match germline at one end; this may be a read error. J is TRBJ2-1 and V is TRBV7-7, with 9 nucleotides matching TRBD1. The length of the CDR3 is 15 residues. The germline CDR1 and CDR2 sequences are SSHAT and FNYEAQ (reference sequence). This chain's CDR3 is CASSISPGQGNEQFF. CDR3 DNA sequence: TGTGCTAGCAGCATCTCACCGGGACAGGGCAATGAGCAGTTCTTC.

The CDR3 DNA is TGCGCCAGCAGCCTAACCACGGTGAACACTGAAGCTTTCTTT. Encoded protein: CASSLTTVNTEAFF. The rearrangement uses TRBV5-1 and TRBJ1-1, with no clear D. CDR1 and CDR2 from the germline V gene are SGHRS and YFSETQ. The CDR3 totals 14 residues. Trimming pared 4 bases from V and 0 bases from J, leaving 10 bases between.